This T cell receptor beta chain was found in a study of blood T cell repertoires in COVID-19. Study information: In each case, the material was cDNA or gDNA derived from T cells, B-cell-depleted T cells, or PBMCs.

This clone was recorded only once. Here immunoSEQ multiplex PCR was the method, and the copy in TCRdb shows in-frame clones only, minus some. This sample has 310,000 or so clones, with about 82% found just once. Germline V gene data show CDR1 as SGHTA and CDR2 as FQGNSA. CDR3 size: 14 residues. V was cut by 5 bases and J by 5 bases, with 15 bases left in between. Sequencing was done on a sample of peripheral blood. V is TRBV7-2 and J is TRBJ1-2; tentative D call: TRBD1 (5 bases). The TCR sequence derives from a woman between 45 and 60 years old with acute or convalescent COVID-19. The CDR3 nucleotides are TGTGCCAGCAGCCCCCGGGGGGATGTGTATGGCTACACCTTC. This sequence encodes CASSPRGDVYGYTF.